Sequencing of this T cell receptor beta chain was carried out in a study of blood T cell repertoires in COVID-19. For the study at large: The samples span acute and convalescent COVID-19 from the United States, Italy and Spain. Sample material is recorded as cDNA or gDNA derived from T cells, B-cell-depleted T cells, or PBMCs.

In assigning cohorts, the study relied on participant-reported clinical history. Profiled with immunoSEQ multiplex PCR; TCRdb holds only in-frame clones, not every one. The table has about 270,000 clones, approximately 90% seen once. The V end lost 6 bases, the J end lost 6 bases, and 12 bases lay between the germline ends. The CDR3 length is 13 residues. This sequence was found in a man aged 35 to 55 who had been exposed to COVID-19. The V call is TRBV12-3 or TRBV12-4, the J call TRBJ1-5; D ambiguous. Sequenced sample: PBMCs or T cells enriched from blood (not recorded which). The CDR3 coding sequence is TGTGCCAGCAGCATCATGGTCGGTCAGCCCCAGCATTTT. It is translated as CASSIMVGQPQHF.